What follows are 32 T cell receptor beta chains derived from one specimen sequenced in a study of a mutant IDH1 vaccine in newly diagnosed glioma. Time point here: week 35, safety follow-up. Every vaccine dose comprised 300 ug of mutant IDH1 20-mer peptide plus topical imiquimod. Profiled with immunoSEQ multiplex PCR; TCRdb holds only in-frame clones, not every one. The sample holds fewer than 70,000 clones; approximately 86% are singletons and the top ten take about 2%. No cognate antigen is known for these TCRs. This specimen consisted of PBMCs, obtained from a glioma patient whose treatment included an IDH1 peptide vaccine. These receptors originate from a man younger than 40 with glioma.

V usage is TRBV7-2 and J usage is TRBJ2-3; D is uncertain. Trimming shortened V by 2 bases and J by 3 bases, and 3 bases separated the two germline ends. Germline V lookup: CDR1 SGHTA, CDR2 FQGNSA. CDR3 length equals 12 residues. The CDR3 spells CASSLWTDTQYF. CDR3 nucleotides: TGTGCCAGCAGCTTATGGACAGATACGCAGTATTTT.

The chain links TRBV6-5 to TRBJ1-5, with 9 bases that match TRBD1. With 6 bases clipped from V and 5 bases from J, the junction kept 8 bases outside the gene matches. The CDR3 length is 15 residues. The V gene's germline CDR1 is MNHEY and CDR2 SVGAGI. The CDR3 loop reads CASSLGQGKHQPQHF. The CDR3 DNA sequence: TGTGCCAGCAGCCTGGGACAGGGAAAACATCAGCCCCAGCATTTT.

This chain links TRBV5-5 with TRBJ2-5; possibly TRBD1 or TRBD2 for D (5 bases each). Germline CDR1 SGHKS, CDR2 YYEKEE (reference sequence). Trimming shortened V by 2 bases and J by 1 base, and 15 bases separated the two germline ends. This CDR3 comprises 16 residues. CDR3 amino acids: CASSFNSGGSQETQYF. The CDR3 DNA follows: TGTGCCAGCAGCTTCAATTCTGGGGGTTCCCAAGAGACCCAGTACTTC.

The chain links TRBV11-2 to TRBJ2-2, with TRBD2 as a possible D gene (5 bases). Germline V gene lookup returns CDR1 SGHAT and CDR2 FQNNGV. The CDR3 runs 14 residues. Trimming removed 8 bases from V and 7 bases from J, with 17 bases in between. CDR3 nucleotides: TGTGCCAGCTCCCCCCGGGCGGCGGGCGGGGAGCTGTTTTTT. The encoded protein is CASSPRAAGGELFF.

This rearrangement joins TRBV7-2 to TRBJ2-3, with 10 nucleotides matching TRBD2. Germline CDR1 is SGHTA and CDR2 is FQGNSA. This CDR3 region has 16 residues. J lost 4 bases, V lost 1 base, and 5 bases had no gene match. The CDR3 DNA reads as TGTGCCAGCAGCTTAGTAGCGGGAGGTGCCCCAGATACGCAGTATTTT. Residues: CASSLVAGGAPDTQYF.

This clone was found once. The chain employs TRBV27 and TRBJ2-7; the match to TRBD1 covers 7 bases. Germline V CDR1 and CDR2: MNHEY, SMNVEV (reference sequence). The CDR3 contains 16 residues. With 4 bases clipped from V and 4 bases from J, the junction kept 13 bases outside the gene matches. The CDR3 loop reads CASSSYGTALRYEQYF. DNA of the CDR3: TGTGCCAGCAGTTCGTACGGGACAGCCCTAAGGTACGAGCAGTACTTC.

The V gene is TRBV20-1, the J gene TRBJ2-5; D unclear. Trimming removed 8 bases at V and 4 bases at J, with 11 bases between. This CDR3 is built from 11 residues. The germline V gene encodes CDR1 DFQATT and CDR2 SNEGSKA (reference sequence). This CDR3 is CSPLSVETQYF. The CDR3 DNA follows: TGCAGTCCCCTAAGTGTAGAGACCCAGTACTTC.

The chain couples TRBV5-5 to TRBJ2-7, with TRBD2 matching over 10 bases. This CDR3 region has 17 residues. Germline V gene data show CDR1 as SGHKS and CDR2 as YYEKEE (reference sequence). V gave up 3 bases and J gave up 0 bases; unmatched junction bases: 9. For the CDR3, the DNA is TGTGCCAGCAGCTCCCGGACTAGCGGTAAATCCTCCTACGAGCAGTACTTC. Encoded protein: CASSSRTSGKSSYEQYF.

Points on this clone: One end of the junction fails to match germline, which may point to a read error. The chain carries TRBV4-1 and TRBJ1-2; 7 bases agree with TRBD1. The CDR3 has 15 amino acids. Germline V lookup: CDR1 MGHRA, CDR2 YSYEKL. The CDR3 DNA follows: TGCGCCAGCAGCCAAGATCCTAAGACCCAAGGGACAGCGATTTTC. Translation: CASSQDPKTQGTAIF.

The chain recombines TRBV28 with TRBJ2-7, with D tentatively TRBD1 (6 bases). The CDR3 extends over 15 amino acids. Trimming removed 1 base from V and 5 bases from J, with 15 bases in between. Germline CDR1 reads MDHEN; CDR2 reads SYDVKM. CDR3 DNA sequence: TGTGCCAGCAGTTTATCACTTGGGGGCTTGAACGAGCAGTACTTC. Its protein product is CASSLSLGGLNEQYF.

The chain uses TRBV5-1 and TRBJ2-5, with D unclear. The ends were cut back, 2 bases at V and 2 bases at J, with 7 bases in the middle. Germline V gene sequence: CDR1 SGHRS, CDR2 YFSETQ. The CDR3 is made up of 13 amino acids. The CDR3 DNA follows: TGCGCCAGCAGCTTCAACTCGCAAGAGACCCAGTACTTC. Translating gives CASSFNSQETQYF.

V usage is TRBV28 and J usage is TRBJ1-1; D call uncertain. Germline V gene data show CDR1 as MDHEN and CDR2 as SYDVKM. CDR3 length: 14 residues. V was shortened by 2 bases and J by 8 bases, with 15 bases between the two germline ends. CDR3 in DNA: TGTGCCAGCAGTTTACGCCCCCTGGTGGCCGAAGCTTTCTTT. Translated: CASSLRPLVAEAFF. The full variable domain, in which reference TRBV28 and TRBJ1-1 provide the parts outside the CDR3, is DVKVTQSSRYLVKRTGEKVFLECVQDMDHENMFWYRQDPGLGLRLIYFSYDVKMKEKGDIPEGYSVSREKKERFSLILESASTNQTSMYLCASSLRPLVAEAFFGQGTRLTVV.

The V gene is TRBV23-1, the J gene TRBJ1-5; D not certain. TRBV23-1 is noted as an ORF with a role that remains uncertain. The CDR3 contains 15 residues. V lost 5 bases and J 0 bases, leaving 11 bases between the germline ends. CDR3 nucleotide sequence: TGCGCCAGCAGTAGAAGGACCTTTAGCAATCAGCCCCAGCATTTT. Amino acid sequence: CASSRRTFSNQPQHF.

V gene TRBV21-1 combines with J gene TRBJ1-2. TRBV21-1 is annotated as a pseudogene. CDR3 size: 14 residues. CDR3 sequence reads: CASSKGAGPDGYTF. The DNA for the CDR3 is TGTGCCAGCAGCAAAGGAGCCGGACCAGATGGCTACACCTTC.

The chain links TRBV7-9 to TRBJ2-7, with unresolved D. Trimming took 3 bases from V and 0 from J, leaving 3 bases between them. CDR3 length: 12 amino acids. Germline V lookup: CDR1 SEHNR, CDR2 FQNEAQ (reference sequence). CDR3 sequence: CASSFISYEQYF. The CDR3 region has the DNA TGTGCCAGCAGCTTCATCTCCTACGAGCAGTACTTC.

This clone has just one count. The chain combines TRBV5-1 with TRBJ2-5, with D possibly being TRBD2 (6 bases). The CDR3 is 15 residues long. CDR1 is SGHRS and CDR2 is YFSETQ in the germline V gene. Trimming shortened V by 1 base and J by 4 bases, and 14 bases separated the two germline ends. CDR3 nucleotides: TGCGCCAGCAGCTTGCGGGCCGGGAGAGCAGAGACCCAGTACTTC. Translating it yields CASSLRAGRAETQYF.

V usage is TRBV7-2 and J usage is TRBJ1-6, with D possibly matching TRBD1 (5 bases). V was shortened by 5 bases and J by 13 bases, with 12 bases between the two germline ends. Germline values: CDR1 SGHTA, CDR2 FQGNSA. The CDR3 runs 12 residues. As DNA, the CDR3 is TGTGCCAGCAGCCCTCGACAGTACCCCCTCCACTTT. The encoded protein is CASSPRQYPLHF.

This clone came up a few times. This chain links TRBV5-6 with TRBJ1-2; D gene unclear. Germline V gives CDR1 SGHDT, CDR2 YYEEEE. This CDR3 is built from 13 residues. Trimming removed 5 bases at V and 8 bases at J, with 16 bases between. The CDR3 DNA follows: TGTGCCAGCAGGGCCGACTGGGATTCGGGCTACACCTTC. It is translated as CASRADWDSGYTF.

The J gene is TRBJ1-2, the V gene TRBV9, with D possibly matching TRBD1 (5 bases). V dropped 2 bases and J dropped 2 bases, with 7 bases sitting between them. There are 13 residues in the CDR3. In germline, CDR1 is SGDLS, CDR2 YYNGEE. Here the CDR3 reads CASSVRQNYGYTF. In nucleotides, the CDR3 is TGTGCCAGCAGCGTTCGACAGAACTATGGCTACACCTTC.

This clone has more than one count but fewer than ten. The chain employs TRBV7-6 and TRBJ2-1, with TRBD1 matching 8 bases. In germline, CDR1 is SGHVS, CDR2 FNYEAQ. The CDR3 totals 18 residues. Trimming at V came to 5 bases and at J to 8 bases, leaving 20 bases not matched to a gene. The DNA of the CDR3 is TGTGCCAGCAGCAATCTCAATACAACAGGGGGGATTACGGATGAGCAGTTCTTC. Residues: CASSNLNTTGGITDEQFF.

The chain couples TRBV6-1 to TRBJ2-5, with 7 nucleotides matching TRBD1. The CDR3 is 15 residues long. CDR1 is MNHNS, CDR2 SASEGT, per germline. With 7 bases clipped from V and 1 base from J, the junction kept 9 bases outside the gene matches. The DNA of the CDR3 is TGTGCCAGCACCCGGACAGGAACCCTCCAAGAGACCCAGTACTTC. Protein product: CASTRTGTLQETQYF.

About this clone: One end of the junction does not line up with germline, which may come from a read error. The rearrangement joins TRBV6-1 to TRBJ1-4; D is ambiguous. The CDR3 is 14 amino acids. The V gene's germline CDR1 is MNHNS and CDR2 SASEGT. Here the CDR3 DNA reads TGTGCCAGCAAATTTTGGGGATCTAATGGAAAACTGTTTTTT. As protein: CASKFWGSNGKLFF.

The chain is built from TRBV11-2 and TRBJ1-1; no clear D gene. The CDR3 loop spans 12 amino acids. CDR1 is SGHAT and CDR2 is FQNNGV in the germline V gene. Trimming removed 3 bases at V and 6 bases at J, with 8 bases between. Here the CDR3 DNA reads TGTGCCAGCAGCTTGACCGCGGCTGAAGCTTTCTTT. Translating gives CASSLTAAEAFF.

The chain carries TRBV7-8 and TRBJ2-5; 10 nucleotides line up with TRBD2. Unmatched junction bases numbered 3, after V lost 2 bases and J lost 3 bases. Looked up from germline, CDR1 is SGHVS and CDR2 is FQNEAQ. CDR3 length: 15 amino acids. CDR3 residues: CASSLWTSGKETQYF. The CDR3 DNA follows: TGTGCCAGCAGCTTATGGACTAGCGGTAAAGAGACCCAGTACTTC. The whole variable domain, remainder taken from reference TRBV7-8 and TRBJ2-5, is GAGVSQSPRYKVAKRGQDVALRCDPISGHVSLFWYQQALGQGPEFLTYFQNEAQLDKSGLPSDRFFAERPEGSVSTLKIQRTQQEDSAVYLCASSLWTSGKETQYFGPGTRLLVL.

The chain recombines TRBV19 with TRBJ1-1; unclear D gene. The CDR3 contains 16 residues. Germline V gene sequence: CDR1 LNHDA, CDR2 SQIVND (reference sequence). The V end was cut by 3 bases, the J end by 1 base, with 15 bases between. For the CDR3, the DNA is TGTGCCAGTAGTATTTCTGCCGGACGCCCGAACACTGAAGCTTTCTTT. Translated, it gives CASSISAGRPNTEAFF.

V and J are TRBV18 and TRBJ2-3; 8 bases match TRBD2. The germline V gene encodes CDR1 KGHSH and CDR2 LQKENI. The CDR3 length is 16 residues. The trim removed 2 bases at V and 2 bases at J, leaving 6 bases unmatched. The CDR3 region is CASSPFPAGATDTQYF. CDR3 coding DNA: TGTGCCAGCTCACCATTCCCAGCGGGGGCCACAGATACGCAGTATTTT.

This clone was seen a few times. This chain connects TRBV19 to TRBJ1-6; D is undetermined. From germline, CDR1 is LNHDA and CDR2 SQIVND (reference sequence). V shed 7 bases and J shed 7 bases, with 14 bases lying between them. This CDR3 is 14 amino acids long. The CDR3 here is CASTPAAVNSPLHF. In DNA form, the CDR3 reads TGTGCCAGTACTCCCGCGGCGGTAAATTCACCCCTCCACTTT.

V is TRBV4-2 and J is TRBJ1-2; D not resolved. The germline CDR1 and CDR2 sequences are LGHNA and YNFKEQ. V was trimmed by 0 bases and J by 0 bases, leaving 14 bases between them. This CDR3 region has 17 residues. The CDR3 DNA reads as TGTGCCAGCAGCCAAGATTACGGGCGGATGTCTAACTATGGCTACACCTTC. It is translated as CASSQDYGRMSNYGYTF.

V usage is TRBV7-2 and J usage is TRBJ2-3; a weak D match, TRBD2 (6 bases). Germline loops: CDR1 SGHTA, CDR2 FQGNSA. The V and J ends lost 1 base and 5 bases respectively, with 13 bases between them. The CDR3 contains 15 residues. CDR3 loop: CASSLGLDLGDTQYF. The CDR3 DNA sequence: TGTGCCAGCAGCTTAGGACTAGATTTGGGAGATACGCAGTATTTT.

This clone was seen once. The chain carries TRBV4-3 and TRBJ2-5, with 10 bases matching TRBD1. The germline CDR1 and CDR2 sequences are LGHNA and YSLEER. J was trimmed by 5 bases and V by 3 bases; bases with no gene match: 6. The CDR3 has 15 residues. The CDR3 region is CASSQAGTGEETQYF. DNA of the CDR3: TGCGCCAGCAGCCAGGCCGGGACAGGGGAGGAGACCCAGTACTTC.

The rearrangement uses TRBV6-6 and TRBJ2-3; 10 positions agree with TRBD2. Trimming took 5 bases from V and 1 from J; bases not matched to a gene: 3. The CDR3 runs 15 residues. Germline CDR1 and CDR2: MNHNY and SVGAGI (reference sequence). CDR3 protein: CASSQGLAGTDTQYF. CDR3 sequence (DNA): TGTGCCAGCAGTCAAGGACTAGCGGGCACAGATACGCAGTATTTT.

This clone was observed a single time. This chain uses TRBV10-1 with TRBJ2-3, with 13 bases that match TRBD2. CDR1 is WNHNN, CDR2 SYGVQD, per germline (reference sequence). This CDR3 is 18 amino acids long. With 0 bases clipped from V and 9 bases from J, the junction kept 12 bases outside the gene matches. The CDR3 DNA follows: TGCGCCAGCAGTGAGTCCACGAGACTAGCGGGAGGCCCCGGAACGCAGTATTTT. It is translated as CASSESTRLAGGPGTQYF.